These T cell receptor beta chains were read from a single sample in a study of blood T cells in healthy people across ages. TCRdb re-analysed the 5' RACE reads in MiXCR, keeping a single row per CDR3 protein. The sample has hundreds of thousands of distinct CDR3 sequences, 45% to 55% seen once. Sample: blood. Every receptor here comes from a man at least 80 years old in good health. Both conserved end residues are part of each CDR3.

V: TRBV20-1
length: 14
CDR3: CSARAVQGAGTQYF

V: TRBV7-2
length: 15
CDR3: CASIPISGGVDTQYF

V: TRBV20-1
length: 13
CDR3: CSAEVSGSNEQFF

V: TRBV20-1
length: 15
CDR3: CSASLGLAGGLEQYF

V: TRBV6-6
length: 14
CDR3: CASRAGTNIYEQYF

V: TRBV4-1
length: 13
CDR3: CASSLMDSYEQYF

V: TRBV5-6
length: 15
CDR3: CASSLYAPGANVLTF

V: TRBV6-2/TRBV6-3
length: 15
CDR3: CASTTPSASNQPQHF

V: TRBV11-1
length: 13
CDR3: CASSFSDGQPQHF

V: TRBV7-9
length: 14
CDR3: CASSRDSSSEKLFF

V: TRBV7-2
length: 14
CDR3: CASSFSPTYDTQYF

V: TRBV24-1
length: 14
CDR3: CAASDPASSYEQYF

V: TRBV12-3/TRBV12-4
length: 16
CDR3: CASSPRDQRVYNEQFF

V: TRBV5-1
length: 14
CDR3: CASSLNGGTDTQYF

V: TRBV29-1
length: 11
CDR3: CSVASADTQYF

V: TRBV15
length: 14
CDR3: CATSPRGGNSPLHF

V: TRBV11-1
length: 15
CDR3: CASSLVRAERDEQFF

V: TRBV29-1
length: 13
CDR3: CSVMGGHGEKLFF

V: TRBV20-1
length: 14
CDR3: CSASSGVGTDTQYF

V: TRBV10-3
length: 13
CDR3: CAISARTDYEQYF